Sequencing of this T cell receptor (beta chain) was carried out in a study of Ad26.COV2.S vaccination and SARS-CoV-2 variants. Generated by immunoSEQ multiplex PCR, the TCRdb table keeps only in-frame clones and is missing some. The sample holds about 680,000 clones, around 90% seen once. As for treatment: 19 received Ad26.COV2.S at low or high dose, single or two shots; roughly 5 received placebo; per-sample allocation not given. At day 63 after the first vaccine or placebo injection, samples were drawn. Within Boston, the person who donated was an adult of 18-55 years. The sample here was peripheral blood, taken in a trial of Ad26.COV2.S vaccine versus placebo. The source is a person between 18 and 59 years old who received the Ad26.COV2.S COVID-19 vaccine or a placebo.

For the CDR3, the DNA is TGTGCCAGCAGCATTAGGGACTTCCGGAGGTCCTACAATGAGCAGTTCTTC. This translates into CASSIRDFRRSYNEQFF. The V gene is TRBV7-2, the J gene TRBJ2-1; weak D call: TRBD2 (6 bases). The CDR3 consists of 17 residues. V lost 5 bases to trimming and J lost 1 base, with 18 bases between them. CDR1 and CDR2 (germline): SGHTA, FQGNSA. Full variable domain (outside the CDR3, taken from reference TRBV7-2 and TRBJ2-1): GAGVSQSPSNKVTEKGKDVELRCDPISGHTALYWYRQSLGQGLEFLIYFQGNSAPDKSGLPSDRFSAERTGGSVSTLTIQRTQQEDSAVYLCASSIRDFRRSYNEQFFGPGTRLTVL.